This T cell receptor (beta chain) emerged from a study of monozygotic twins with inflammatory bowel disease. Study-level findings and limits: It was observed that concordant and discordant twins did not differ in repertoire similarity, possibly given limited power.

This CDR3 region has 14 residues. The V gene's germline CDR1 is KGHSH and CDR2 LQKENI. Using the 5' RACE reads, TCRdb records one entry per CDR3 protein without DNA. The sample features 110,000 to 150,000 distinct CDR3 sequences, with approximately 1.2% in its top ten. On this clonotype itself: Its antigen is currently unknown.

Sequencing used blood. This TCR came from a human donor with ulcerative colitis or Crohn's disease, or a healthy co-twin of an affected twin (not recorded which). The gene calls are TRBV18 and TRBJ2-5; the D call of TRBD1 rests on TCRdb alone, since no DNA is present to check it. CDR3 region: CATGRGGVGETQYF.